The sample holds one count of the clone carrying this T cell receptor (beta chain). Its antigen is as yet unknown. Blood cells were analyzed directly, without culture or expansion. Germline CDR1 is MNHNS and CDR2 is SASEGT. Trimming stripped 3 bases from V and 9 bases from J, with 14 bases between. This CDR3 contains 13 residues. The protocol was immunoSEQ multiplex PCR, while the TCRdb copy is restricted to in-frame clones and leaves out a portion. This table holds approximately 17,000 clones, about 64% found once. The source of the sample is a study of neoadjuvant anti-PD-1 for oral cavity cancer. Study as a whole: Most patients had three to four biweekly doses of 3 mg/kg nivolumab before resection. Patients without progression got a fourth dose around day 43.

Study-level findings and limits: Non-responders to neoadjuvant nivolumab had significantly more clonal PBMC T cells than responders.

The rearrangement uses TRBV6-1 and TRBJ1-2, with a weak D call TRBD1 (5 bases). This receptor was taken from a person between 40 and 85 years old with oral cavity squamous cell carcinoma. Here the sequenced sample was PBMCs, taken before nivolumab (anti-PD-1) treatment. In DNA, the CDR3 is TGTGCCAGCAGTGATTCGGGACTCGACCGCTACACCTTC. Its translation is CASSDSGLDRYTF.